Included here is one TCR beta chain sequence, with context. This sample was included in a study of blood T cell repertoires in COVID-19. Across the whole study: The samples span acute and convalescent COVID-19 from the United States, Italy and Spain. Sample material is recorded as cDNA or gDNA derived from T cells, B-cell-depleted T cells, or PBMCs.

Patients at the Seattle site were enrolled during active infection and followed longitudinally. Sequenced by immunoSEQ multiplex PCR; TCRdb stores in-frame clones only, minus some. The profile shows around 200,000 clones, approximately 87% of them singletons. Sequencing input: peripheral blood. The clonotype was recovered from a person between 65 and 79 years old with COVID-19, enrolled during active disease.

The DNA of the CDR3 is TGTGCCAGCAGCGTTGGGCAGTTCACCGGGGAGCTGTTTTTT. It specifies CASSVGQFTGELFF. V gene TRBV9 combines with J gene TRBJ2-2; unclear D gene. V lost 2 bases and J 4 bases, leaving 9 bases between the germline ends. Germline V lookup: CDR1 SGDLS, CDR2 YYNGEE. The CDR3 is made up of 14 amino acids. The variable domain in full, completed from reference TRBV9 and TRBJ2-2, reads DSGVTQTPKHLITATGQRVTLRCSPRSGDLSVYWYQQSLDQGLQFLIQYYNGEERAKGNILERFSAQQFPDLHSELNLSSLELGDSALYFCASSVGQFTGELFFGEGSRLTVL.